These T cell receptor beta chains were read from a single sample in a study of blood T cell repertoires in COVID-19. The protocol was immunoSEQ multiplex PCR, while the TCRdb copy is restricted to in-frame clones and leaves out a portion. This table has about 190,000 clones, less than 85% appearing once. The material sequenced was PBMCs or T cells enriched from blood (not recorded which). The receptors come from a woman in her twenties or thirties who had recovered from COVID-19. Each CDR3 is given with its conserved first and last residue. Each record gives: CDR3 protein, CDR3 DNA, V gene, D gene, J gene, clone size. The D gene is left open where the match is weak. Expanded clones are given a class, and other clones once, few, many or no size at all.

CDR3 protein: CAISGRGQTEAFF
CDR3 DNA: TGTGCCATCAGTGGACGAGGACAGACTGAAGCTTTCTTT
V gene: TRBV10-3
D gene: -
J gene: TRBJ1-1
clone size: -

CDR3 protein: CAWSTAFHYEQYF
CDR3 DNA: TGTGCCTGGAGTACAGCCTTTCACTACGAGCAGTACTTC
V gene: TRBV30
D gene: -
J gene: TRBJ2-7
clone size: -

CDR3 protein: CSVEGRQGSDTEAFF
CDR3 DNA: TGCAGCGTTGAAGGCCGACAGGGTTCGGACACTGAAGCTTTCTTT
V gene: TRBV29-1
D gene: TRBD1
J gene: TRBJ1-1
clone size: -

CDR3 protein: CASSVGTEEETQYF
CDR3 DNA: TGTGCCAGCAGTGTCGGGACTGAGGAAGAGACCCAGTACTTC
V gene: TRBV2
D gene: -
J gene: TRBJ2-5
clone size: -

CDR3 protein: CASSEMRVAGGHEQFF
CDR3 DNA: TGTGCCAGCAGTGAAATGAGGGTCGCGGGGGGGCACGAGCAGTTCTTC
V gene: TRBV6-1
D gene: TRBD2
J gene: TRBJ2-1
clone size: -

CDR3 protein: CSVYSGGPESTQYF
CDR3 DNA: TGCAGCGTGTATAGCGGGGGGCCGGAATCTACGCAGTATTTT
V gene: TRBV29-1
D gene: TRBD2
J gene: TRBJ2-3
clone size: once

CDR3 protein: CASSDRGSGELFF
CDR3 DNA: TGCGCCAGCAGTGATAGAGGGTCCGGGGAGCTGTTTTTT
V gene: TRBV10-1
D gene: -
J gene: TRBJ2-2
clone size: -

CDR3 protein: CASSLSLAGGYNEQFF
CDR3 DNA: TGCGCCAGCAGCCTCTCGCTAGCGGGGGGTTACAATGAGCAGTTCTTC
V gene: TRBV5-1
D gene: TRBD2
J gene: TRBJ2-1
clone size: -

CDR3 protein: CASSESGLTEAFF
CDR3 DNA: TGCGCCAGCAGTGAGTCCGGACTCACTGAAGCTTTCTTT
V gene: TRBV10-2
D gene: -
J gene: TRBJ1-1
clone size: -

CDR3 protein: CASSLIGGTGARGGQFF
CDR3 DNA: TGTGCCAGCAGTTTAATCGGGGGGACCGGGGCCCGAGGTGGGCAGTTCTTC
V gene: TRBV28
D gene: TRBD2
J gene: TRBJ2-1
clone size: -

CDR3 protein: CASSLTGDITEAFF
CDR3 DNA: TGTGCCAGCAGCTTGACAGGGGATATCACTGAAGCTTTCTTT
V gene: TRBV11-3
D gene: TRBD1
J gene: TRBJ1-1
clone size: -

CDR3 protein: CASRLGRNQPQHF
CDR3 DNA: TGTGCCAGCAGACTGGGGCGCAATCAGCCCCAGCATTTT
V gene: TRBV6-5
D gene: -
J gene: TRBJ1-5
clone size: -

CDR3 protein: CATNAGSYNEQFF
CDR3 DNA: TGTGCCACCAATGCGGGCTCCTACAATGAGCAGTTCTTC
V gene: TRBV24-1
D gene: -
J gene: TRBJ2-1
clone size: -

CDR3 protein: CASSTGVGYRGRDTEAFF
CDR3 DNA: TGTGCCAGCAGTACAGGGGTCGGGTACAGGGGGCGGGATACTGAAGCTTTCTTT
V gene: TRBV28
D gene: TRBD1
J gene: TRBJ1-1
clone size: -

CDR3 protein: CATSRDLGTGNTIYF
CDR3 DNA: TGTGCCACCAGCAGAGATCTTGGCACTGGAAACACCATATATTTT
V gene: TRBV15
D gene: -
J gene: TRBJ1-3
clone size: few

CDR3 protein: CASSRDWGEQYF
CDR3 DNA: TGTGCCAGCAGCAGGGATTGGGGCGAGCAGTACTTC
V gene: TRBV6-5
D gene: -
J gene: TRBJ2-7
clone size: once

CDR3 protein: CSAGDWTGLIGPIEKLFF
CDR3 DNA: TGCAGCGCTGGGGACTGGACAGGGTTGATCGGGCCTATTGAAAAACTGTTTTTT
V gene: TRBV29-1
D gene: TRBD1
J gene: TRBJ1-4
clone size: -

CDR3 protein: CASTPAGGTDTQYF
CDR3 DNA: TGTGCCAGCACGCCGGCGGGGGGGACAGATACGCAGTATTTT
V gene: TRBV11-2
D gene: TRBD2
J gene: TRBJ2-3
clone size: -

CDR3 protein: CATSRGQGATEAFF
CDR3 DNA: TGTGCCACCAGCAGAGGACAGGGGGCCACTGAAGCTTTCTTT
V gene: TRBV15
D gene: TRBD1
J gene: TRBJ1-1
clone size: -

CDR3 protein: CASFSRGNGYTF
CDR3 DNA: TGTGCCAGCTTCTCACGGGGAAATGGCTACACCTTC
V gene: TRBV6-5
D gene: -
J gene: TRBJ1-2
clone size: -

CDR3 protein: CASSLAGGVLNEQFF
CDR3 DNA: TGTGCCAGCAGCTTAGCGGGAGGAGTGCTCAATGAGCAGTTCTTC
V gene: TRBV7-3
D gene: TRBD2
J gene: TRBJ2-1
clone size: -

CDR3 protein: CASSQGGGVADTQYF
CDR3 DNA: TGTGCCAGCAGTCAGGGAGGTGGGGTGGCAGATACGCAGTATTTT
V gene: TRBV11-1
D gene: -
J gene: TRBJ2-3
clone size: -

CDR3 protein: CASWASGANVLTF
CDR3 DNA: TGTGCCAGCTGGGCGTCAGGGGCCAACGTCCTGACTTTC
V gene: TRBV18
D gene: -
J gene: TRBJ2-6
clone size: once

CDR3 protein: CASSKDRANQPQHF
CDR3 DNA: TGTGCCAGCAGCAAAGACAGGGCCAATCAGCCCCAGCATTTT
V gene: TRBV7-8
D gene: TRBD1
J gene: TRBJ1-5
clone size: -

CDR3 protein: CASSAAGRERADGYTF
CDR3 DNA: TGTGCCAGCAGTGCCGCCGGGCGGGAGAGGGCGGATGGCTACACCTTC
V gene: TRBV28
D gene: -
J gene: TRBJ1-2
clone size: -

CDR3 protein: CASSSPGQGQYGYTF
CDR3 DNA: TGTGCCAGCAGCTCCCCCGGACAGGGTCAATATGGCTACACCTTC
V gene: TRBV28
D gene: TRBD1
J gene: TRBJ1-2
clone size: -

CDR3 protein: CASSQAFGGGARDTQYF
CDR3 DNA: TGTGCCAGCAGCCAAGCTTTTGGCGGGGGGGCCCGGGATACGCAGTATTTT
V gene: TRBV14
D gene: TRBD2
J gene: TRBJ2-3
clone size: once

CDR3 protein: CASSHRSGNEQFF
CDR3 DNA: TGTGCCAGCAGCCACAGGTCGGGGAATGAGCAGTTCTTC
V gene: TRBV3-1/TRBV3-2
D gene: -
J gene: TRBJ2-1
clone size: -

CDR3 protein: CASKKRGNLETNEKLFF
CDR3 DNA: TGTGCCAGTAAGAAAAGGGGGAACCTGGAGACTAATGAAAAACTGTTTTTT
V gene: TRBV19
D gene: -
J gene: TRBJ1-4
clone size: -

CDR3 protein: CASSVGQGGPLHF
CDR3 DNA: TGTGCCAGCAGCGTAGGACAGGGGGGACCCCTCCACTTT
V gene: TRBV9
D gene: TRBD1
J gene: TRBJ1-6
clone size: few

CDR3 protein: CASHGGARTETQYF
CDR3 DNA: TGTGCCAGCCACGGGGGTGCCCGGACAGAGACCCAGTACTTC
V gene: TRBV5-4
D gene: -
J gene: TRBJ2-5
clone size: -

CDR3 protein: CASSLRQSGSSGYTF
CDR3 DNA: TGTGCCAGCAGTTTACGCCAGTCAGGCAGCTCGGGCTACACCTTC
V gene: TRBV28
D gene: -
J gene: TRBJ1-2
clone size: -

CDR3 protein: CASSNQGSYGYTF
CDR3 DNA: TGTGCCAGCAGCAACCAGGGGAGCTATGGCTACACCTTC
V gene: TRBV9
D gene: -
J gene: TRBJ1-2
clone size: -

CDR3 protein: CASSPGNRNSPLHF
CDR3 DNA: TGTGCCAGCAGTCCAGGGAATCGGAATTCACCCCTCCACTTT
V gene: TRBV6-5
D gene: -
J gene: TRBJ1-6
clone size: -

CDR3 protein: CASSYGLAGGQETQYF
CDR3 DNA: TGTGCCAGCAGTTACGGGCTAGCGGGGGGACAAGAGACCCAGTACTTC
V gene: TRBV6-5
D gene: TRBD2
J gene: TRBJ2-5
clone size: many

CDR3 protein: CASTPTGADGYTF
CDR3 DNA: TGTGCCAGCACCCCCACAGGGGCTGACGGCTACACCTTC
V gene: TRBV5-6
D gene: TRBD1
J gene: TRBJ1-2
clone size: -

CDR3 protein: CASSRNRGLVEAFF
CDR3 DNA: TGTGCCAGCAGCCGGAACAGGGGACTTGTTGAAGCTTTCTTT
V gene: TRBV7-6
D gene: TRBD1
J gene: TRBJ1-1
clone size: few

CDR3 protein: CASSSTGMNTEAFF
CDR3 DNA: TGTGCCAGCAGCTCGACAGGAATGAACACTGAAGCTTTCTTT
V gene: TRBV7-6
D gene: -
J gene: TRBJ1-1
clone size: many

CDR3 protein: CASSAPHRGYNEQFF
CDR3 DNA: TGTGCCAGCAGCGCCCCGCACAGGGGTTACAATGAGCAGTTCTTC
V gene: TRBV6-5
D gene: TRBD1
J gene: TRBJ2-1
clone size: -

CDR3 protein: CASSFEGYGYTF
CDR3 DNA: TGTGCCAGCAGCTTTGAGGGCTATGGCTACACCTTC
V gene: TRBV11-2
D gene: -
J gene: TRBJ1-2
clone size: few

CDR3 protein: CASSFLGLAGLEETQYF
CDR3 DNA: TGTGCCAGCAGTTTCCTGGGACTAGCGGGGCTAGAGGAGACCCAGTACTTC
V gene: TRBV28
D gene: TRBD2
J gene: TRBJ2-5
clone size: -

CDR3 protein: CASSPHPQAYEQYF
CDR3 DNA: TGTGCCAGCAGCCCCCATCCGCAGGCGTACGAGCAGTACTTC
V gene: TRBV9
D gene: -
J gene: TRBJ2-7
clone size: -

CDR3 protein: CASVAGTEAFF
CDR3 DNA: TGTGCCAGCGTGGCGGGCACTGAAGCTTTCTTT
V gene: TRBV28
D gene: -
J gene: TRBJ1-1
clone size: -

CDR3 protein: CASSFNRGAFF
CDR3 DNA: TGTGCCAGCAGCTTTAACAGGGGAGCTTTCTTT
V gene: TRBV7-9
D gene: TRBD1
J gene: TRBJ1-1
clone size: -

CDR3 protein: CASSTGTGGPDTQYF
CDR3 DNA: TGTGCCAGCAGCACCGGGACAGGGGGCCCAGATACGCAGTATTTT
V gene: TRBV6-5
D gene: TRBD1
J gene: TRBJ2-3
clone size: many

CDR3 protein: CSVERLQGLSNTEAFF
CDR3 DNA: TGCAGCGTTGAAAGGCTCCAGGGACTCTCGAACACTGAAGCTTTCTTT
V gene: TRBV29-1
D gene: -
J gene: TRBJ1-1
clone size: -

CDR3 protein: CASSLKAGVYGYTF
CDR3 DNA: TGTGCCAGCAGCTTGAAAGCCGGAGTCTATGGCTACACCTTC
V gene: TRBV7-8
D gene: -
J gene: TRBJ1-2
clone size: -

CDR3 protein: CASNTLFAGARGDTQYF
CDR3 DNA: TGTGCCAGTAACACATTGTTTGCGGGAGCGCGCGGAGATACGCAGTATTTT
V gene: TRBV19
D gene: TRBD2
J gene: TRBJ2-3
clone size: few

CDR3 protein: CASSQTVTPGDGYTF
CDR3 DNA: TGTGCCAGCAGCCAGACAGTTACGCCGGGGGATGGCTACACCTTC
V gene: TRBV6-6
D gene: -
J gene: TRBJ1-2
clone size: -